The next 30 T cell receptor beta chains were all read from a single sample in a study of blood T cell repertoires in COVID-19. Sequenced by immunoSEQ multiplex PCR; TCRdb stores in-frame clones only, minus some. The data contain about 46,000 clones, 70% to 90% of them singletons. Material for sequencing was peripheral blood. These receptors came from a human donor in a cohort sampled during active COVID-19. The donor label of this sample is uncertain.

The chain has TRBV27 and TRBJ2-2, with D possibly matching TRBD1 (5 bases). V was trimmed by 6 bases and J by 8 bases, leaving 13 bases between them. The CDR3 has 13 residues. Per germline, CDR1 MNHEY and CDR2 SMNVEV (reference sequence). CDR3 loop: CASSRTGIGELFF. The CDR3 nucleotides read TGTGCCAGCAGCCGCACAGGCATTGGGGAGCTGTTTTTT.

CDR3 bases: TGTGCCAGCAGCCCCCTAGGTCCGGGAGGCTACACCTTC. It yields the protein CASSPLGPGGYTF. The V gene is TRBV14, the J gene TRBJ1-2, with D unresolved. Germline CDR1 SGHDN, CDR2 FVKESK. The CDR3 is 13 residues long. The V and J ends lost 4 bases and 8 bases respectively, with 14 bases between them.

CDR3 DNA sequence: TGCAGCGTATACTCGGGACTAGCGGGGGCAAACAATGAGCAGTTCTTC. This sequence encodes CSVYSGLAGANNEQFF. The gene calls are TRBV29-1 and TRBJ2-1; 14 bases are shared with TRBD2. V lost 6 bases to trimming and J lost 5 bases; unmatched junction nucleotides: 9. From germline, CDR1 is SQVTM and CDR2 ANQGSEA. The CDR3 extends over 16 amino acids.

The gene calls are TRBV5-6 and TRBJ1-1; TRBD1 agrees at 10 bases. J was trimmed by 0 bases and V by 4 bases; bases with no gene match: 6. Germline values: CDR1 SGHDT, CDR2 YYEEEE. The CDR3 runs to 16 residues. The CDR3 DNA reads TGTGCCAGCAGCCCCGGGACAGGGGCGATGAACACTGAAGCTTTCTTT. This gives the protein CASSPGTGAMNTEAFF.

The CDR3 nucleotides read TGCGCCAGCAGCCTGGGGGGGCTGGGGGAAAAACTGTTTTTT. Encoded protein: CASSLGGLGEKLFF. The chain is built from TRBV23-1 and TRBJ1-4, with TRBD1 as a possible D gene (6 bases). TRBV23-1 is an open reading frame, and its role is uncertain. V lost 6 bases to trimming and J lost 8 bases, with 16 bases between them. CDR3 length: 14 amino acids.

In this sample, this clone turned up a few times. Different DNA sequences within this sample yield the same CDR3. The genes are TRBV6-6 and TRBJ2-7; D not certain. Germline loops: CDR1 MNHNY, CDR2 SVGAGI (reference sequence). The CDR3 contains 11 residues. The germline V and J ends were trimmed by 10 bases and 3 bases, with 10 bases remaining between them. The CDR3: CATTGGYEQYF. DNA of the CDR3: TGTGCCACCACCGGTGGCTACGAGCAGTACTTC.

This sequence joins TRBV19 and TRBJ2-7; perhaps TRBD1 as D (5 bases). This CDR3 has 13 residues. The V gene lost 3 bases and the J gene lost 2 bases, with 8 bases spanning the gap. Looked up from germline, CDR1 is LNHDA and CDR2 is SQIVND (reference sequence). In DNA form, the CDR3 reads TGTGCCAGTAGTATTGAAGGGGCCTACGAGCAGTACTTC. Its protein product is CASSIEGAYEQYF.

DNA of the CDR3: TGTGCCAGTAGTATAATCTTCAGTACAGAGATAATCTATGGCTACACCTTC. The encoded protein is CASSIIFSTEIIYGYTF. The V call is TRBV19, the J call TRBJ1-2; D remains ambiguous. The CDR3 has 17 residues. Trimming removed 2 bases at V and 4 bases at J, with 20 bases between. CDR1 is LNHDA and CDR2 is SQIVND in the germline V gene (reference sequence). The full variable domain, rest sourced from reference TRBV19 and TRBJ1-2, is DGGITQSPKYLFRKEGQNVTLSCEQNLNHDAMYWYRQDPGQGLRLIYYSQIVNDFQKGDIAEGYSVSREKKESFPLTVTSAQKNPTAFYLCASSIIFSTEIIYGYTFGSGTRLTVV.

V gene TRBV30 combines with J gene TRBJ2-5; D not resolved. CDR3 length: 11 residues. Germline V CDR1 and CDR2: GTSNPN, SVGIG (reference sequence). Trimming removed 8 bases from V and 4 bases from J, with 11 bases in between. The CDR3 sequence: CAPLSRETQYF. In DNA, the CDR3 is TGTGCCCCTCTGAGCCGAGAGACCCAGTACTTC. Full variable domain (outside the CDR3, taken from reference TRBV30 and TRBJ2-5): SQTIHQWPATLVQPVGSPLSLECTVEGTSNPNLYWYRQAAGRGLQLLFYSVGIGQISSEVPQNLSASRPQDRQFILSSKKLLLSDSGFYLCAPLSRETQYFGPGTRLLVL.

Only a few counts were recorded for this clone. The CDR3 sequence: CATKLAGAISYEQYF. The CDR3 DNA sequence: TGTGCCACCAAACTAGCGGGGGCCATCTCCTACGAGCAGTACTTC. The chain employs TRBV24-1 and TRBJ2-7, with TRBD2 matching 11 bases. In germline, CDR1 is KGHDR, CDR2 SFDVKD. The CDR3 runs to 15 residues. With 8 bases clipped from V and 0 bases from J, the junction kept 5 bases outside the gene matches.

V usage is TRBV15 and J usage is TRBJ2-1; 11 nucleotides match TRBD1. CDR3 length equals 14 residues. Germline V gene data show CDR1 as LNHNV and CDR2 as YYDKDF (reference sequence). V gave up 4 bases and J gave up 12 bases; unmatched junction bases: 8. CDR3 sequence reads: CATSIIGTGGGQFF. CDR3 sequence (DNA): TGTGCCACCAGCATCATCGGGACAGGGGGTGGGCAGTTCTTC.

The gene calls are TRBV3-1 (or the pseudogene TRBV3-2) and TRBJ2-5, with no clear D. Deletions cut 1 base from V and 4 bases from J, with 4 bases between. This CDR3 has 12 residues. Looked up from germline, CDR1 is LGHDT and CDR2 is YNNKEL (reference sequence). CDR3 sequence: CASSQAGETQYF. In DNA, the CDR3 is TGTGCCAGCAGCCAAGCGGGAGAGACCCAGTACTTC.

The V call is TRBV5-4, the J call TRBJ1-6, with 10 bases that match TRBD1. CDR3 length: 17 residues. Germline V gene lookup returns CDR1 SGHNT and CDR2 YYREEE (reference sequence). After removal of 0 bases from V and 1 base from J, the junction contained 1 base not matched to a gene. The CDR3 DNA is TGTGCCAGCAGCTTGGGGGACAGGGGTTCCTATAATTCACCCCTCCACTTT. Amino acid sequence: CASSLGDRGSYNSPLHF.

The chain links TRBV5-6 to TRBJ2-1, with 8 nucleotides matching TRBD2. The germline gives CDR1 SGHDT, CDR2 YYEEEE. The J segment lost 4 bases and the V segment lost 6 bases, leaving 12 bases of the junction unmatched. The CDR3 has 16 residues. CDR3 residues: CASIDGGASPYNEQFF. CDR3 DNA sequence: TGTGCCAGCATCGACGGGGGGGCCTCACCTTACAATGAGCAGTTCTTC.

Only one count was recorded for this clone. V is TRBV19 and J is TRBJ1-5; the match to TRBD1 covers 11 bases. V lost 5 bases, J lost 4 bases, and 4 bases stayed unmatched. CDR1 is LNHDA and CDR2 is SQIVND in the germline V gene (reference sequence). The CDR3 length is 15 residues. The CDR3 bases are TGTGCCAGTAGTTCGGACAGGGGGCCTAATCAGCCCCAGCATTTT. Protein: CASSSDRGPNQPQHF.

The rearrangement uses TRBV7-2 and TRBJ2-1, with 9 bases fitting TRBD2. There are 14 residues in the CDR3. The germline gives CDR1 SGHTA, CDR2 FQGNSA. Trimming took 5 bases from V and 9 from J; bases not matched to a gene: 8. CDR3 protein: CASSPSSGAVEQFF. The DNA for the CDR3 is TGTGCCAGCAGCCCCTCTAGCGGGGCGGTTGAGCAGTTCTTC.

CDR3 protein: CASSHGGGPYEQYF. The CDR3 DNA reads as TGTGCCAGCAGCCATGGCGGGGGGCCCTACGAGCAGTACTTC. This chain links TRBV3-1 (or the pseudogene TRBV3-2) with TRBJ2-7; 8 bases align to TRBD2. Germline assignment: CDR1 LGHDT and CDR2 YNNKEL (reference sequence). CDR3 length: 14 residues. Losses at the gene ends were 3 bases for V and 2 bases for J; bases not matched to a gene: 3.

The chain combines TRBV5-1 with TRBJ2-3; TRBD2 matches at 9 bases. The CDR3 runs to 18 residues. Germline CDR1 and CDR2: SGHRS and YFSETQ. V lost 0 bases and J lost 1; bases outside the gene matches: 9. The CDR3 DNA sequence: TGCGCCAGCAGCTTGGGACTAGCGGCCCCCCGCGGCACAGATACGCAGTATTTT. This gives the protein CASSLGLAAPRGTDTQYF.

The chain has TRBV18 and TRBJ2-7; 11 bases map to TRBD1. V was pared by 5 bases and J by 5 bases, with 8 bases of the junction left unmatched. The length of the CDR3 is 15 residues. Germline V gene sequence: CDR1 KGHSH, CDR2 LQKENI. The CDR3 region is CASSSTGQGGHEQYF. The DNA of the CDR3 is TGTGCCAGCTCATCAACGGGACAGGGGGGACACGAGCAGTACTTC. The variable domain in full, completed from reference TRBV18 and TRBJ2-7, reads NAGVMQNPRHLVRRRGQEARLRCSPMKGHSHVYWYRQLPEEGLKFMVYLQKENIIDESGMPKERFSAEFPKEGPSILRIQQVVRGDSAAYFCASSSTGQGGHEQYFGPGTRLTVT.

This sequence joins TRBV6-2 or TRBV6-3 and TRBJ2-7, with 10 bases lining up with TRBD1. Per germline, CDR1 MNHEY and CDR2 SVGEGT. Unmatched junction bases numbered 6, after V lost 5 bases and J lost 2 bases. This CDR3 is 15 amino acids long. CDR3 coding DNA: TGTGCCAGCAGTGAGTCAGGGACAGGGGCCTACGAGCAGTACTTC. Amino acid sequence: CASSESGTGAYEQYF.

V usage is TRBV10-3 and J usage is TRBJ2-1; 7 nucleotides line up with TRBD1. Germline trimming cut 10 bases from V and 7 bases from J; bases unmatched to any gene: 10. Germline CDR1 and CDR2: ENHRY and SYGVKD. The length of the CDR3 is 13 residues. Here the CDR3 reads CATWTGSANEQFF. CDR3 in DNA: TGTGCCACTTGGACAGGTTCGGCAAATGAGCAGTTCTTC.

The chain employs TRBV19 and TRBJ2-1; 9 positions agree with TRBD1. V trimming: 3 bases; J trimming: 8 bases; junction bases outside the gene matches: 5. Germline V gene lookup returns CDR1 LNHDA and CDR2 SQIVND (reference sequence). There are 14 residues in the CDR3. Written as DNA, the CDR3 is TGTGCCAGTAGTATGGGGACAGGGACGCATGAGCAGTTCTTC. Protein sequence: CASSMGTGTHEQFF.

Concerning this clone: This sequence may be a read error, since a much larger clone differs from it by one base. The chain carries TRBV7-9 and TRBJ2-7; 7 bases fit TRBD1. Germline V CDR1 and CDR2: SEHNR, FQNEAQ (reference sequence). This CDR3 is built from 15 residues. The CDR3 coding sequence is TGTGCCAACAGCTTAGAAGGGACAGCGAACTACGAGCAGTACTTC. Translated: CANSLEGTANYEQYF.

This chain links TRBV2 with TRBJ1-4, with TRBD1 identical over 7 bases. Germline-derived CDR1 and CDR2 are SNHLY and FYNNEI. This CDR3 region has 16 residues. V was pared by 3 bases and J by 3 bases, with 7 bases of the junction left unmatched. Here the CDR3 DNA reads TGTGCCAGCAGTGACCCAGGGGGTCTATCTAATGAAAAACTGTTTTTT. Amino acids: CASSDPGGLSNEKLFF. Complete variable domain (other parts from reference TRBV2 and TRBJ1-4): EPEVTQTPSHQVTQMGQEVILRCVPISNHLYFYWYRQILGQKVEFLVSFYNNEISEKSEIFDDQFSVERPDGSNFTLKIRSTKLEDSAMYFCASSDPGGLSNEKLFFGSGTQLSVL.

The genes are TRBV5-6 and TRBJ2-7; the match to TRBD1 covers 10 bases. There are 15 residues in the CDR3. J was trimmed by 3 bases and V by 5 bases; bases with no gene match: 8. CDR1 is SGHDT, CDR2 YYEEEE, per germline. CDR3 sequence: CASSYSGTGDYEQYF. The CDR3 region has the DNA TGTGCCAGCAGTTATTCCGGGACAGGGGACTACGAGCAGTACTTC.

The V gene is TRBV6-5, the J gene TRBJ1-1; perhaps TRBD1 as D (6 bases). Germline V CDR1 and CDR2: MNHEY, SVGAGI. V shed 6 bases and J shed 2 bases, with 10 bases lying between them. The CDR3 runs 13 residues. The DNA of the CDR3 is TGTGCCAGCAGCCTGGGGGCCAACACTGAAGCTTTCTTT. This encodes CASSLGANTEAFF.

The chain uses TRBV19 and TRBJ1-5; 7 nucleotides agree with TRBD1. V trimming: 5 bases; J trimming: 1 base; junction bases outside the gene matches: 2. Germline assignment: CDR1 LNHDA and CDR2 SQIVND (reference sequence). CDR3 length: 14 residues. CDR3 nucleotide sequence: TGTGCCAGTAGTTCGACAGGGAGCAATCAGCCCCAGCATTTT. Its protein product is CASSSTGSNQPQHF.

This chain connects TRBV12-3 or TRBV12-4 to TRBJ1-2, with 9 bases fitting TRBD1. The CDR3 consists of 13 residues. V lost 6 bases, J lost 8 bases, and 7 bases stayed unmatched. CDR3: CASSPGQGRGYTF. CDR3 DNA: TGTGCCAGCAGCCCAGGACAGGGGCGAGGCTACACCTTC.

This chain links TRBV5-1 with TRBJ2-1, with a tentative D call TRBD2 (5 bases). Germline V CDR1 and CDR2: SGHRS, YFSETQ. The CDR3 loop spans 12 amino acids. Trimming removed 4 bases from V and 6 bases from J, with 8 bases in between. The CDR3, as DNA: TGCGCCAGCAGCCCCGGGGTCAATGAGCAGTTCTTC. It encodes CASSPGVNEQFF.

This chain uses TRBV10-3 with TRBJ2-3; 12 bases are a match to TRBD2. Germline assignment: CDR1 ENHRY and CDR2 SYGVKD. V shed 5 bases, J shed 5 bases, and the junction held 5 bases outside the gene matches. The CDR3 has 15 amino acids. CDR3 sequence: CAISSSGGAGDTQYF. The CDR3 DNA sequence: TGTGCCATCAGTTCTAGCGGGGGGGCTGGAGATACGCAGTATTTT.